The clone carrying this T cell receptor beta chain was picked up a small number of times. The data were obtained in a study of shared clonotypes between healthy human individuals. Measured with immunoSEQ multiplex PCR; TCRdb has only the in-frame clones, and not every one. The sample has roughly 110,000 clones; around 73% are singletons. The CDR3 consists of 14 residues. Looked up from germline, CDR1 is MGHDK and CDR2 is SYGVNS. Trimming cost V 3 bases and J 2 bases; bases outside gene matches: 4. The specimen was memory CD8+ T cells sorted from blood. Subset specified: CD45RO+ cells pooled with CCR7-negative TemRA cells. The receptor was isolated from a woman aged 25 to 39 in good health. The chain couples TRBV25-1 to TRBJ2-7; 7 bases align to TRBD1. The CDR3 coding sequence is TGTGCCAGCAGTGACGGGACAGACACCTACGAGCAGTACTTC. The encoded protein is CASSDGTDTYEQYF.